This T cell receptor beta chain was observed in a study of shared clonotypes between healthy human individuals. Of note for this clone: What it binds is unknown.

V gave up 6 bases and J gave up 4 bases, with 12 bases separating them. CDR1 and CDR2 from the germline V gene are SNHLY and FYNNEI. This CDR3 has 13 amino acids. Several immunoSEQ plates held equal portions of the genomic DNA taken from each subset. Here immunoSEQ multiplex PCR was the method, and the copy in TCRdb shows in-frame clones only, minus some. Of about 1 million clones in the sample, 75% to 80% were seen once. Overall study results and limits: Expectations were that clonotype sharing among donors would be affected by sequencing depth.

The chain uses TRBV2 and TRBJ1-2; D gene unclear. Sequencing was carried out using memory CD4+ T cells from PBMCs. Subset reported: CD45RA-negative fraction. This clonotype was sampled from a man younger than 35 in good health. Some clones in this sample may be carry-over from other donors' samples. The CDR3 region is CASSPSASYGYTF. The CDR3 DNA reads TGTGCCAGCAGCCCGTCGGCCTCCTATGGCTACACCTTC.